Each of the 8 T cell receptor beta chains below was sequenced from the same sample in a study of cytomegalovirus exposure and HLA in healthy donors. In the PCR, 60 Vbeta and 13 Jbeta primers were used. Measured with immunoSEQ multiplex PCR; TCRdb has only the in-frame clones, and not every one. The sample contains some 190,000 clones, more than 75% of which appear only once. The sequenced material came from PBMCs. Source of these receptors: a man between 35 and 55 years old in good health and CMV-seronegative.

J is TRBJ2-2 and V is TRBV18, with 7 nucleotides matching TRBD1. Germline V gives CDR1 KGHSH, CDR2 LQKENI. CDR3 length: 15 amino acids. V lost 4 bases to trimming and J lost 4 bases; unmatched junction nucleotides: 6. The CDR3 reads CASSLGQATTGELFF. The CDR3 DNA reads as TGTGCCAGCTCACTCGGACAGGCGACCACCGGGGAGCTGTTTTTT.

In DNA form, the CDR3 reads TGTGCCAGCAGTTTTTTTTCGACGGGGGAGGCGGCCCAGTACTTC. It is translated as CASSFFSTGEAAQYF. The genes are TRBV28 and TRBJ2-5; D might be TRBD2 (6 bases). Trimming took 3 bases from V and 9 from J, leaving 20 bases between them. Germline CDR1 reads MDHEN; CDR2 reads SYDVKM. This CDR3 has 15 residues.

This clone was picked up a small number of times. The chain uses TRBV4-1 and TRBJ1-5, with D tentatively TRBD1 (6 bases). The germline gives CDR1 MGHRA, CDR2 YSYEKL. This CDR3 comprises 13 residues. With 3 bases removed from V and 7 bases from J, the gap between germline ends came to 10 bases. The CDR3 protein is CASSQPGVQPQHF. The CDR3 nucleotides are TGCGCCAGCAGCCAGCCAGGGGTCCAGCCCCAGCATTTT.

The CDR3 region is CASSQGWGERYEQYF. The CDR3 bases are TGCGCCAGCAGCCAAGGGTGGGGGGAGCGCTACGAGCAGTACTTC. The rearrangement uses TRBV4-3 and TRBJ2-7, with D possibly being TRBD2 (6 bases). CDR3 length equals 15 residues. V shed 1 base and J shed 3 bases, with 13 bases lying between them. Per germline, CDR1 LGHNA and CDR2 YSLEER.

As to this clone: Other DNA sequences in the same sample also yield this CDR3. The CDR3 bases are TGTGCCAGCAGTTTATTGCGAGGGGGCCGTGAGACCCAGTACTTC. As protein: CASSLLRGGRETQYF. The rearrangement joins TRBV28 to TRBJ2-5, with 7 nucleotides matching TRBD1. Per germline, CDR1 MDHEN and CDR2 SYDVKM. V was pared by 1 base and J by 5 bases, with 7 bases of the junction left unmatched. CDR3 size: 15 residues.

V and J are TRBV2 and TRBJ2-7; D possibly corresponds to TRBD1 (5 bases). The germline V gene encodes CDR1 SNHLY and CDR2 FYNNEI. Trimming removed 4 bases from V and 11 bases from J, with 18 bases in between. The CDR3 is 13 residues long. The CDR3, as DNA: TGTGCCAGCAGTGGTCGACAGTTATCTGAGAAGTACTTC. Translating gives CASSGRQLSEKYF.

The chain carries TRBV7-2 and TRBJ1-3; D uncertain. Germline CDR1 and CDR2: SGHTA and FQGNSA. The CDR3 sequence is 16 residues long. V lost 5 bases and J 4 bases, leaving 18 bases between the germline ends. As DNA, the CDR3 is TGTGCCAGCAGCCCTAGGTCCTCGGCAGCCGGAAACACCATATATTTT. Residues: CASSPRSSAAGNTIYF.

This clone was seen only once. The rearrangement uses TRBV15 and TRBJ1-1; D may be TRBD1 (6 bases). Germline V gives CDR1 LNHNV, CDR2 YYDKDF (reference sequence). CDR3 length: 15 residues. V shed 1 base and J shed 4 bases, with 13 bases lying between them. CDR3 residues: CATSRVQRGGTEAFF. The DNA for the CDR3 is TGTGCCACCAGCAGAGTTCAGAGGGGGGGCACTGAAGCTTTCTTT.